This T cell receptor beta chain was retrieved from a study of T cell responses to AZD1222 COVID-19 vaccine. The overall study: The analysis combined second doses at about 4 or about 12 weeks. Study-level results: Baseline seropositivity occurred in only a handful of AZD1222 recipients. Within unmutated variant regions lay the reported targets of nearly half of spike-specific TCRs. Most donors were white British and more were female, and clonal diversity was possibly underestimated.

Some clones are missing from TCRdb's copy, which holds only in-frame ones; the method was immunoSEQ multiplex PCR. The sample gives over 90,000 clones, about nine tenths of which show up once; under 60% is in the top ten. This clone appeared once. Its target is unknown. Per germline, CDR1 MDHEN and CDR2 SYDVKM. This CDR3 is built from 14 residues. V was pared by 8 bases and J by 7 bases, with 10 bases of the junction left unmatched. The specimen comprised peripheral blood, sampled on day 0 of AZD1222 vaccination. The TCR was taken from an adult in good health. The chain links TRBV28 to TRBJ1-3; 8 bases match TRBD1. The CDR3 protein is CASLRRHRGNTIYF. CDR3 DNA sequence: TGTGCCAGCCTTCGACGACACAGGGGGAACACCATATATTTT.